This T cell receptor (beta chain) was sequenced for a study of cytomegalovirus exposure and HLA in healthy donors. Overall study: The 120 validation repertoires used the same platform as the approximately 670 first-cohort repertoires (as reported by a later analysis). Study-wide points: It was reportedly the case that the classifier diagnosed cytomegalovirus status with high specificity and sensitivity. Some TCR beta chains (more than 150 of them) were listed as cytomegalovirus-associated. Through in vitro validation, three CMV-associated chains were shown to be specific for CMV antigens.

Repertoires were generated with immunoSEQ multiplex PCR, while TCRdb's copy carries only in-frame clones and drops some. The repertoire holds about 330,000 clones, with around 90% as singletons. This clone came up a few times. Its antigen is undetermined. Deletions cut 4 bases from V and 8 bases from J, with 14 bases between. CDR1 is GTSNPN and CDR2 is SVGIG in the germline V gene (reference sequence). This CDR3 spans 12 amino acids. What was sequenced was PBMCs. This chain connects TRBV30 to TRBJ1-1; the D gene is possibly TRBD1 (6 bases). The clonotype was recovered from a woman in her 30s in good health and CMV-seropositive. CDR3 sequence reads: CAWTSGGREAFF. Written as DNA, the CDR3 is TGTGCCTGGACGTCTGGGGGCCGGGAAGCTTTCTTT.